The present T cell receptor beta chain was sequenced within a study of Ad26.COV2.S vaccination and SARS-CoV-2 variants. Study-wide background: Donor got 5x10^10 or 1x10^11 viral particles of Ad26.COV2.S. General study findings and limits: Vaccine and placebo recipients had comparable breadth of non-spike TCRs.

The trim removed 4 bases at V and 2 bases at J, leaving 2 bases unmatched. CDR3 length equals 13 residues. Germline lookup yields CDR1 SGHRS and CDR2 YFSETQ. The data were produced by immunoSEQ multiplex PCR, yet TCRdb's version contains in-frame clones alone and is incomplete. This repertoire shows approximately 420,000 clones, approximately 90% found once; its top ten account for approximately 3.7%. Worth noting for this clone: Its antigen is not known.

Treatment indicated: about 20 received Ad26.COV2.S at low or high dose, single or two shots; about 5 received placebo; per-sample allocation not given. Day 63 after the first injection of vaccine or placebo was the sampling time. Its platform was an Ad26 vector, and its expressed antigen was Wuhan-strain SARS-CoV-2 spike. Sequences were derived from peripheral blood, sampled in a trial of Ad26.COV2.S vaccine versus placebo. This TCR came from a person between 18 and 59 years old who received the Ad26.COV2.S COVID-19 vaccine or a placebo. J is TRBJ2-5 and V is TRBV5-1; 7 bases line up with TRBD2. CDR3 in DNA: TGCGCCAGCAGCGACGGGGGGCAAGAGACCCAGTACTTC. Translating gives CASSDGGQETQYF.